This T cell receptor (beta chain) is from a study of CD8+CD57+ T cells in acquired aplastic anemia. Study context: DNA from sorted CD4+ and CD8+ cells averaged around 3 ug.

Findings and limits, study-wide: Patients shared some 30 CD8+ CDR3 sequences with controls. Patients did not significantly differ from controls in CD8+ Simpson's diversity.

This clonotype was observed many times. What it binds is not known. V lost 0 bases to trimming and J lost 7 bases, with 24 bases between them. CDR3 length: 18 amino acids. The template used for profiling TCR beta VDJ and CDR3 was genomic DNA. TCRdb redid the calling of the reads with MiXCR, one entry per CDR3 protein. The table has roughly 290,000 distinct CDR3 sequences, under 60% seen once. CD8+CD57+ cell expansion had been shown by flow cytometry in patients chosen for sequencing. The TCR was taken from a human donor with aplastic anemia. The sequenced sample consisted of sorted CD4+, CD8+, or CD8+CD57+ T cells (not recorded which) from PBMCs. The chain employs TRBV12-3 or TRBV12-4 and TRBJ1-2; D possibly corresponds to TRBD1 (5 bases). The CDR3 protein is CASSLAGTTLIYKGGYTF. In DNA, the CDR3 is TGTGCCAGCAGTTTAGCCGGGACGACTCTTATATATAAGGGTGGCTACACCTTC.